These 24 T cell receptor beta chains share one sample of origin, sequenced in a study of blood T cell repertoires in COVID-19. Produced via immunoSEQ multiplex PCR; TCRdb's table is partial and in-frame only. The sample consists of 350,000 or so clones, approximately 89% of them appearing once. Material: peripheral blood. These receptors originate from a woman aged 55-70 years with COVID-19, enrolled during active disease.

This clone was seen a single time. The V gene is TRBV10-3, the J gene TRBJ2-3, with a weak D call TRBD1 (6 bases). V dropped 9 bases and J dropped 11 bases, with 21 bases sitting between them. The CDR3 contains 13 residues. Germline-derived CDR1 and CDR2 are ENHRY and SYGVKD. CDR3 sequence reads: CAIRGAGQGGQYF. The CDR3 DNA reads as TGTGCCATACGAGGGGCCGGGCAAGGGGGGCAGTATTTT.

J is TRBJ1-4 and V is TRBV5-1; 7 bases match TRBD1. With 4 bases clipped from V and 10 bases from J, the junction kept 16 bases outside the gene matches. Germline V gene sequence: CDR1 SGHRS, CDR2 YFSETQ. This CDR3 is 16 amino acids long. This chain's CDR3 is CASSQSPGQFPRKLFF. CDR3 sequence (DNA): TGCGCCAGCAGCCAGAGTCCGGGACAGTTCCCCCGAAAACTGTTTTTT.

The chain combines TRBV19 with TRBJ1-5, with 7 bases fitting TRBD1. In germline, CDR1 is LNHDA, CDR2 SQIVND (reference sequence). This CDR3 has 14 residues. V lost 5 bases and J lost 2; bases outside the gene matches: 3. Here the CDR3 reads CASSSGTGNQPQHF. The CDR3 DNA is TGTGCCAGTAGTTCGGGGACAGGCAATCAGCCCCAGCATTTT.

The V and J genes are TRBV5-1 and TRBJ1-2, with 8 bases that match TRBD1. The CDR3 is 13 amino acids. CDR1 and CDR2 from the germline V gene are SGHRS and YFSETQ. The V gene end was trimmed by 6 bases and the J gene end by 8 bases; junction bases not matched to a gene: 9. The CDR3 here is CASKVSGGVGYTF. The DNA for the CDR3 is TGCGCCAGCAAAGTCTCAGGGGGCGTCGGCTACACCTTC.

This chain uses TRBV7-3 with TRBJ2-5; 7 nucleotides align to TRBD2. With V trimmed by 2 bases and J by 7 bases, 4 bases remained unmatched. This CDR3 has 13 amino acids. Germline V gene lookup returns CDR1 SGHTA and CDR2 FQGTGA. The CDR3 DNA follows: TGTGCCAGCAGCTTACTAGCGGAGGGGACCCAGTACTTC. The encoded protein is CASSLLAEGTQYF.

In nucleotides, the CDR3 is TGTGCCAGCAGTTTAAGGGGGCAGGTAGATACGCAGTATTTT. Its protein is CASSLRGQVDTQYF. This rearrangement joins TRBV28 to TRBJ2-3; 7 bases fit TRBD1. After removal of 2 bases from V and 5 bases from J, the junction contained 4 bases not matched to a gene. Germline V gives CDR1 MDHEN, CDR2 SYDVKM. The CDR3 runs 14 residues.

The chain employs TRBV2 and TRBJ2-3; D might be TRBD2 (5 bases). This CDR3 has 14 amino acids. CDR1 is SNHLY and CDR2 is FYNNEI in the germline V gene. V lost 5 bases and J lost 5, with 14 bases in between. CDR3 in amino acids: CASSSLAPKDTQYF. DNA of the CDR3: TGTGCCAGCAGTTCGCTAGCTCCGAAAGATACGCAGTATTTT. Using reference TRBV2 and TRBJ2-3 for the parts outside the CDR3, the full variable domain is EPEVTQTPSHQVTQMGQEVILRCVPISNHLYFYWYRQILGQKVEFLVSFYNNEISEKSEIFDDQFSVERPDGSNFTLKIRSTKLEDSAMYFCASSSLAPKDTQYFGPGTRLTVL.

The chain links TRBV19 to TRBJ1-5; 7 nucleotides align to TRBD1. This CDR3 spans 16 amino acids. V was clipped by 1 base and J by 1 base; unmatched bases: 4. Germline V CDR1 and CDR2: LNHDA, SQIVND (reference sequence). This CDR3 reads CASSIATGTSNQPQHF. The CDR3 DNA follows: TGTGCCAGTAGTATAGCGACAGGGACGAGCAATCAGCCCCAGCATTTT.

V is TRBV29-1 and J is TRBJ2-3; 8 nucleotides align to TRBD2. The CDR3 extends over 15 amino acids. V lost 4 bases to trimming and J lost 2 bases; unmatched junction nucleotides: 8. Germline-derived CDR1 and CDR2 are SQVTM and ANQGSEA. The CDR3 spells CSVVEAGGSTDTQYF. In DNA, the CDR3 is TGCAGCGTTGTTGAGGCGGGGGGATCCACAGATACGCAGTATTTT.

V usage is TRBV14 and J usage is TRBJ2-4, with TRBD1 matching 9 bases. Germline trimming cut 2 bases from V and 1 base from J; bases unmatched to any gene: 3. The CDR3 covers 16 residues. Germline CDR1 is SGHDN and CDR2 is FVKESK. CDR3 amino acids: CASSQTQGAAKNIQYF. The CDR3 DNA is TGTGCCAGCAGCCAAACACAGGGGGCGGCCAAAAACATTCAGTACTTC.

This rearrangement joins TRBV7-2 to TRBJ1-2, with TRBD1 identical over 10 bases. V gave up 3 bases and J gave up 3 bases; unmatched junction bases: 7. The CDR3 is 16 amino acids. CDR1 and CDR2 from the germline V gene are SGHTA and FQGNSA. DNA for the CDR3: TGTGCCAGCAGCTTGTACGGGACAGGGGCCCACTATGGCTACACCTTC. Its protein product is CASSLYGTGAHYGYTF.

The V and J genes are TRBV19 and TRBJ2-3; a weak D match, TRBD2 (6 bases). The CDR3 totals 15 residues. V was pared by 5 bases and J by 0 bases, with 12 bases between. Germline V gene sequence: CDR1 LNHDA, CDR2 SQIVND (reference sequence). This CDR3 is CASSVSSVSTDTQYF. The CDR3 nucleotides read TGTGCCAGTAGTGTTTCTAGCGTTAGCACAGATACGCAGTATTTT.

The J gene is TRBJ2-1, the V gene TRBV5-4, with D possibly TRBD2 on 6 matching bases. V was clipped by 6 bases and J by 1 base, with 20 bases between them. Germline CDR1 and CDR2: SGHNT and YYREEE (reference sequence). The CDR3 is 17 amino acids. CDR3 loop: CASNKGGAPVSYNEQFF. The CDR3 DNA reads TGTGCCAGCAACAAAGGAGGGGCCCCTGTGTCCTACAATGAGCAGTTCTTC.

V is TRBV6-1 and J is TRBJ2-2; 8 bases agree with TRBD1. The CDR3 has 15 amino acids. Germline V gene data show CDR1 as MNHNS and CDR2 as SASEGT. Trimming took 5 bases from V and 0 from J; bases not matched to a gene: 2. CDR3 DNA sequence: TGTGCCAGCAGTCAACAGGGGGCGAACACCGGGGAGCTGTTTTTT. Amino acids: CASSQQGANTGELFF.

The chain couples TRBV7-9 to TRBJ1-2; no firm D call. This CDR3 has 13 residues. Looked up from germline, CDR1 is SEHNR and CDR2 is FQNEAQ (reference sequence). V lost 0 bases and J 3 bases, leaving 5 bases between the germline ends. CDR3 sequence (DNA): TGTGCCAGCAGCTTAGCAGCGGACTATGGCTACACCTTC. It yields the protein CASSLAADYGYTF.

The chain combines TRBV5-1 with TRBJ1-1; 7 bases are a match to TRBD1. V shed 3 bases and J 4 bases; nucleotides not matched to a gene: 9. The CDR3 sequence is 15 residues long. Germline V CDR1 and CDR2: SGHRS, YFSETQ. The CDR3 protein is CASSSQRGLGTEAFF. CDR3 bases: TGCGCCAGCAGCTCACAAAGGGGGCTGGGCACTGAAGCTTTCTTT.

Concerning this clone: The same CDR3 can be traced to other DNA sequences in this sample. The rearrangement links TRBV5-1 to TRBJ1-2; 7 bases are shared with TRBD1. V was pared by 2 bases and J by 2 bases, with 0 bases of the junction left unmatched. Germline loops: CDR1 SGHRS, CDR2 YFSETQ. The CDR3 contains 13 residues. CDR3 region: CASSLGGNYGYTF. The CDR3 DNA sequence: TGCGCCAGCAGCTTAGGGGGCAACTATGGCTACACCTTC. Supplemented by reference TRBV5-1 and TRBJ1-2, the full variable domain reads KAGVTQTPRYLIKTRGQQVTLSCSPISGHRSVSWYQQTPGQGLQFLFEYFSETQRNKGNFPGRFSGRQFSNSRSEMNVSTLELGDSALYLCASSLGGNYGYTFGSGTRLTVV.

Only one count was recorded for this clone. V is TRBV5-1 and J is TRBJ2-2, with 11 nucleotides matching TRBD2. Germline CDR1 reads SGHRS; CDR2 reads YFSETQ. V lost 4 bases and J lost 7; bases outside the gene matches: 6. The CDR3 has 15 amino acids. In nucleotides, the CDR3 is TGCGCCAGCAGCCGGACTAGCGGGTACAGCGGGGAGCTGTTTTTT. It translates to CASSRTSGYSGELFF.

The genes are TRBV28 and TRBJ2-1; D uncertain. The germline V gene encodes CDR1 MDHEN and CDR2 SYDVKM. V was shortened by 4 bases and J by 6 bases, with 7 bases between the two germline ends. The CDR3 covers 12 residues. CDR3 DNA sequence: TGTGCCAGCAGTTCCCTTCTCAATGAGCAGTTCTTC. Encoded protein: CASSSLLNEQFF.

The chain combines TRBV5-1 with TRBJ2-3, with no clear D. The ends were cut back, 0 bases at V and 2 bases at J, with 10 bases in the middle. Germline CDR1 SGHRS, CDR2 YFSETQ. CDR3 size: 15 residues. CDR3 region: CASSLEAVVTDTQYF. The CDR3 bases are TGCGCCAGCAGCTTGGAGGCGGTAGTCACAGATACGCAGTATTTT.

The V gene is TRBV18, the J gene TRBJ1-5; 10 bases match TRBD1. Germline values: CDR1 KGHSH, CDR2 LQKENI. The trim removed 3 bases at V and 3 bases at J, leaving 2 bases unmatched. The CDR3 runs to 15 residues. The CDR3 loop reads CASSPGQGHNQPQHF. Here the CDR3 DNA reads TGTGCCAGCTCACCGGGACAGGGGCACAATCAGCCCCAGCATTTT.

The chain couples TRBV18 to TRBJ1-1, with 8 positions matching TRBD1. The germline gives CDR1 KGHSH, CDR2 LQKENI. This CDR3 has 14 amino acids. The V segment lost 3 bases and the J segment 4 bases; nucleotides outside the gene matches: 4. CDR3 bases: TGTGCCAGCTCACCCAGGGGGCTGAGCACTGAAGCTTTCTTT. Translated: CASSPRGLSTEAFF.

The chain links TRBV15 to TRBJ1-5; no reliable D call. V shed 1 base and J shed 3 bases, with 10 bases lying between them. CDR1 is LNHNV and CDR2 is YYDKDF in the germline V gene (reference sequence). The CDR3 covers 15 residues. The CDR3 loop reads CATSRAAGNNQPQHF. DNA of the CDR3: TGTGCCACCAGCAGAGCGGCCGGGAACAATCAGCCCCAGCATTTT.

With respect to this clone: This same CDR3 is encoded by further DNA sequences in the sample. CDR3 protein: CASSRTVNTEAFF. DNA for the CDR3: TGTGCCAGCAGCAGGACAGTGAACACTGAAGCTTTCTTT. The chain couples TRBV12-3 or TRBV12-4 to TRBJ1-1, with D perhaps matching TRBD1 (6 bases). The V end lost 6 bases, the J end lost 0 bases, and 8 bases lay between the germline ends. This CDR3 has 13 amino acids.